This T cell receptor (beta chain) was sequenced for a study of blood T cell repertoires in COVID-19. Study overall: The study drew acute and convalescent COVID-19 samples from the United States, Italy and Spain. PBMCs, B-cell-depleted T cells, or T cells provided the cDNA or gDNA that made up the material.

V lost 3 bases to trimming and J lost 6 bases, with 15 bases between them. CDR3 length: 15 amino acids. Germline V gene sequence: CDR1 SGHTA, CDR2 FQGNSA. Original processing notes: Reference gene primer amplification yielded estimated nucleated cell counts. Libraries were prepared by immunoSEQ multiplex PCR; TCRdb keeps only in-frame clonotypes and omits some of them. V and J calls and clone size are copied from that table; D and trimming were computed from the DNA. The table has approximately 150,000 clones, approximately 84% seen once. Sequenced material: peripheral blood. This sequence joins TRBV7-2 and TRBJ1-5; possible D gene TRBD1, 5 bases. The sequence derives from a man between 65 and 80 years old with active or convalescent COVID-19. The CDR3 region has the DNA TGTGCCAGCAGCTTGGGGGGGAGTCTGGGTCAGCCCCAGCATTTT. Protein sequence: CASSLGGSLGQPQHF.